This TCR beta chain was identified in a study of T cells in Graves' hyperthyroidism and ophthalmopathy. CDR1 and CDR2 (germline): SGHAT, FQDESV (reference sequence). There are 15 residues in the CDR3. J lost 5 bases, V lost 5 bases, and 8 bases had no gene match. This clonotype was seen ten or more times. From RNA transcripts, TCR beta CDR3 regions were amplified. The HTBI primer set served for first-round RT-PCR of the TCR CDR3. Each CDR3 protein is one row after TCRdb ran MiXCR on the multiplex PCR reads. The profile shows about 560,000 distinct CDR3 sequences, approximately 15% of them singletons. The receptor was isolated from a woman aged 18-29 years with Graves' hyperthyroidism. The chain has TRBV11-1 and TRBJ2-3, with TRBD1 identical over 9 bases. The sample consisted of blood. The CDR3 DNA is TGTGCCAGCAGCAAATTACAGGGGGCGAAAGATACGCAGTATTTT. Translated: CASSKLQGAKDTQYF.